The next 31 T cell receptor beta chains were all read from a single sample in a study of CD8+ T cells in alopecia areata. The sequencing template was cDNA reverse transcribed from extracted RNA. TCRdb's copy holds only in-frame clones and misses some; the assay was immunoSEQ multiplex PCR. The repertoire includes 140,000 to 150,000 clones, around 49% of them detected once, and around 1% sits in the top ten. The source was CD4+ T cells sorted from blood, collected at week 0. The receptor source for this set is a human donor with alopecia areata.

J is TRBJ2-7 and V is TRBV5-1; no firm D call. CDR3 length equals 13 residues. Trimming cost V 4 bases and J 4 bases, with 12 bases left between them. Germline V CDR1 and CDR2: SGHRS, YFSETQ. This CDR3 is CASSLDGEYEQYF. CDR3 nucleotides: TGCGCCAGCAGCCTGGACGGAGAGTACGAGCAGTACTTC.

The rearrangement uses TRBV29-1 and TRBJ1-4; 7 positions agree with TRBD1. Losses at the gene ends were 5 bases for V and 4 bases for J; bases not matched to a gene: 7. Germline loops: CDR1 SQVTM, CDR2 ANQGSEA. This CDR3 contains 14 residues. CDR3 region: CSVQTGARNEKLFF. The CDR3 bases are TGCAGCGTTCAAACAGGGGCCCGTAATGAAAAACTGTTTTTT.

The CDR3 loop reads CSASTGELFF. The CDR3 DNA follows: TGCAGCGCGTCTACCGGGGAGCTGTTTTTT. V and J are TRBV29-1 and TRBJ2-2, with D unresolved. V lost 7 bases and J 5 bases, leaving 5 bases between the germline ends. The CDR3 runs to 10 residues. The germline V gene has CDR1 SQVTM and CDR2 ANQGSEA.

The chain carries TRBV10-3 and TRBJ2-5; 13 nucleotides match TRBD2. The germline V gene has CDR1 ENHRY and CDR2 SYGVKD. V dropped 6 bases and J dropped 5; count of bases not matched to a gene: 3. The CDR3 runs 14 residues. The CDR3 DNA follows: TGTGCCATCAGCGGACTAGCGGGAGTGGAGACCCAGTACTTC. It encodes CAISGLAGVETQYF.

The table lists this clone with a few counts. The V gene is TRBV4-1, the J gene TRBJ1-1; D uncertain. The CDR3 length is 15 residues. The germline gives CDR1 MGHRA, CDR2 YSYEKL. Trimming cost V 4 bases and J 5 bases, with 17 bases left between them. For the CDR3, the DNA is TGCGCCAGCAGCCCGTCGGTATCTGGGAAGACTGAAGCTTTCTTT. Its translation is CASSPSVSGKTEAFF.

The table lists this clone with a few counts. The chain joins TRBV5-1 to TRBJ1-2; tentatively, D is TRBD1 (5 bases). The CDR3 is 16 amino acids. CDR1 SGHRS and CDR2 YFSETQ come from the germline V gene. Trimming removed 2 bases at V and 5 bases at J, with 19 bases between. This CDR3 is CASSFLQGYGNYGYTF. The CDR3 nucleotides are TGCGCCAGCAGCTTTTTGCAGGGATACGGGAATTATGGCTACACCTTC.

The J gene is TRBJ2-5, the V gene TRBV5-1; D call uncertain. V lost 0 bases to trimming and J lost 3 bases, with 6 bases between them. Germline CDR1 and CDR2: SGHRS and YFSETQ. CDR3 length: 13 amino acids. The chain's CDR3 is CASSLDSKETQYF. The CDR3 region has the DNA TGCGCCAGCAGCTTGGATAGTAAAGAGACCCAGTACTTC.

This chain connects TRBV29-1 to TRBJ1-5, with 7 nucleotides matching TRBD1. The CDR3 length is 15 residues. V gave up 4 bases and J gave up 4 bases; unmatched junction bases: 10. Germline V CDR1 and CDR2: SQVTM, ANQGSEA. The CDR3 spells CSVVLSGTENQPQHF. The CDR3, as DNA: TGCAGCGTTGTACTATCCGGGACAGAGAATCAGCCCCAGCATTTT.

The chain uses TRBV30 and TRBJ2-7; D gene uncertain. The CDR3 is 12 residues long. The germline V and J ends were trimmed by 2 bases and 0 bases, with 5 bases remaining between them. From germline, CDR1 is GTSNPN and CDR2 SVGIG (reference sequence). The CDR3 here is CAWSFRSYEQYF. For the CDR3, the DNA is TGTGCCTGGAGTTTCCGCTCCTACGAGCAGTACTTC.

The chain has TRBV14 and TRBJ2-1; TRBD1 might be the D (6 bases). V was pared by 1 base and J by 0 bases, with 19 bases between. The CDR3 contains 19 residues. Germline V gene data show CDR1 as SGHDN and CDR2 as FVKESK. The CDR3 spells CASSQVRTETEGSYNEQFF. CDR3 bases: TGTGCCAGCAGCCAAGTACGGACAGAGACCGAGGGCTCCTACAATGAGCAGTTCTTC.

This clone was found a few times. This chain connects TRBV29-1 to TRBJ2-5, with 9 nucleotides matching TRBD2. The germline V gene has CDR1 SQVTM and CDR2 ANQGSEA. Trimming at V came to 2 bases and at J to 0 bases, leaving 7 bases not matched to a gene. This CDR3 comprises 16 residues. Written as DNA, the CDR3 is TGCAGCGTTGAATTTGTGACTAGCGGATACCAAGAGACCCAGTACTTC. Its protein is CSVEFVTSGYQETQYF.

CDR3 amino acids: CATSRDGQRNQPQHF. In DNA form, the CDR3 reads TGTGCCACCAGCAGAGATGGACAGAGGAATCAGCCCCAGCATTTT. The J gene is TRBJ1-5, the V gene TRBV15; TRBD1 might be the D (6 bases). Trimming took 0 bases from V and 4 from J, leaving 10 bases between them. In germline, CDR1 is LNHNV, CDR2 YYDKDF (reference sequence). The CDR3 has 15 residues.

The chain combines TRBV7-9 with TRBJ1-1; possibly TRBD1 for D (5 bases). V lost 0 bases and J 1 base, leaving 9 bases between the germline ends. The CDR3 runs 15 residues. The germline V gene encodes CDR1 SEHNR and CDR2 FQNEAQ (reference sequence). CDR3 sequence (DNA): TGTGCCAGCAGCTTAGCGGGCAGGGAGAACACTGAAGCTTTCTTT. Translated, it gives CASSLAGRENTEAFF.

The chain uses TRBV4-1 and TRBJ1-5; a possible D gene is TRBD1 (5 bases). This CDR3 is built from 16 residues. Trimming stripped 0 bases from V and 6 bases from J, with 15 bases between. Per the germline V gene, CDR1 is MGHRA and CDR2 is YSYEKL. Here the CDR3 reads CASSQDWVLGVQPQHF. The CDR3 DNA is TGCGCCAGCAGCCAAGATTGGGTTCTGGGGGTTCAGCCCCAGCATTTT.

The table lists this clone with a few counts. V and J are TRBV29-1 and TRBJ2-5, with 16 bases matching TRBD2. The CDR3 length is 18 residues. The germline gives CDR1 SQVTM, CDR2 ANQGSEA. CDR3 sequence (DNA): TGCACCATCTTAGCCGGGACTAGCGGGAGGGCATTAGTAGAGACCCAGTACTTC. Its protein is CTILAGTSGRALVETQYF.

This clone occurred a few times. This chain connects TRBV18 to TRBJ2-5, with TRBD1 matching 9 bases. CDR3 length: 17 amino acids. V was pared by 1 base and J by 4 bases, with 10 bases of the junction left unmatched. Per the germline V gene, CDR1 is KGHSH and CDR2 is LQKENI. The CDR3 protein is CASSPRGDREIAETQYF. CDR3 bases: TGTGCCAGCTCACCACGAGGGGACAGGGAGATTGCAGAGACCCAGTACTTC.

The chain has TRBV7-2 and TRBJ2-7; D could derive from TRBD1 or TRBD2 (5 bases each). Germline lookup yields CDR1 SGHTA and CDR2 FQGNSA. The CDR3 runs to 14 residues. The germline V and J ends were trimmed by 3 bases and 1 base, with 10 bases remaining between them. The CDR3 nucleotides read TGTGCCAGCAGCTTCCGGGACGCTTCCTACGAGCAGTACTTC. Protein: CASSFRDASYEQYF.

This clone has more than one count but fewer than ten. CDR3 coding DNA: TGTGCCAGCAGCCCCCTTAGAGGGGGGAGGGCCAGGTATGAGCAGTTCTTC. Translating gives CASSPLRGGRARYEQFF. J is TRBJ2-1 and V is TRBV27; possibly TRBD2 for D (7 bases). The CDR3 is 17 amino acids. Germline CDR1 reads MNHEY; CDR2 reads SMNVEV (reference sequence). The V end lost 6 bases, the J end lost 8 bases, and 26 bases lay between the germline ends.

CDR3 DNA: TGTGCCTGGAGCGCTCGGACAGGGGGTTGGGAAAAACTGTTTTTT. Its protein product is CAWSARTGGWEKLFF. J is TRBJ1-4 and V is TRBV30; 10 nucleotides match TRBD1. The CDR3 covers 15 residues. Germline V gene lookup returns CDR1 GTSNPN and CDR2 SVGIG (reference sequence). V was pared by 3 bases and J by 8 bases, with 9 bases of the junction left unmatched.

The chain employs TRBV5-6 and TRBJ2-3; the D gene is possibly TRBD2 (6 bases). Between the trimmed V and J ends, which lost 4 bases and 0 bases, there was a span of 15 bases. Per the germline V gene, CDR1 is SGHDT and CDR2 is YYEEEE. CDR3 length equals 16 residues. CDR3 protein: CASSLSGSPSTDTQYF. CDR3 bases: TGTGCCAGCAGCCTTAGCGGATCACCTAGCACAGATACGCAGTATTTT. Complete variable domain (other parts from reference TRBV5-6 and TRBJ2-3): DAGVTQSPTHLIKTRGQQVTLRCSPKSGHDTVSWYQQALGQGPQFIFQYYEEEERQRGNFPDRFSGHQFPNYSSELNVNALLLGDSALYLCASSLSGSPSTDTQYFGPGTRLTVL.

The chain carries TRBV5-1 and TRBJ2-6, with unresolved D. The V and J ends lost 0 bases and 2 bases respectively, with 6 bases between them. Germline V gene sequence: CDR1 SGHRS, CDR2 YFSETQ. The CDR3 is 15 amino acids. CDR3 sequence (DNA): TGCGCCAGCAGCTTGGTCAGCACTGGGGCCAACGTCCTGACTTTC. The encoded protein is CASSLVSTGANVLTF.

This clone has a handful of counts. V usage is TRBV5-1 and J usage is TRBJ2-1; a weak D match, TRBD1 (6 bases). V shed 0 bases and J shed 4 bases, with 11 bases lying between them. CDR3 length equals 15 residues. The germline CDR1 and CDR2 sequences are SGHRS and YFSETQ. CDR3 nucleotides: TGCGCCAGCAGCTTGGCCGGTGGACAGTACAATGAGCAGTTCTTC. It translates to CASSLAGGQYNEQFF.

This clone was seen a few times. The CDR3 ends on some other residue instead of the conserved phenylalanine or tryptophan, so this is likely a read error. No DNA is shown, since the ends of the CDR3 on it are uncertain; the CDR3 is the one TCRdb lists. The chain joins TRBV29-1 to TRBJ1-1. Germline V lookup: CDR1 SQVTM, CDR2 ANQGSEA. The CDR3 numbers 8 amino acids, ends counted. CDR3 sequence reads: CSVEGHPL.

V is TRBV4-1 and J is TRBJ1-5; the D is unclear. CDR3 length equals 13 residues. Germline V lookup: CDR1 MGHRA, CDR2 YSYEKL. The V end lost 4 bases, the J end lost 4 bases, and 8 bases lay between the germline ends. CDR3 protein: CASSRQENQPQHF. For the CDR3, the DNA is TGCGCCAGCAGCCGGCAGGAAAATCAGCCCCAGCATTTT.

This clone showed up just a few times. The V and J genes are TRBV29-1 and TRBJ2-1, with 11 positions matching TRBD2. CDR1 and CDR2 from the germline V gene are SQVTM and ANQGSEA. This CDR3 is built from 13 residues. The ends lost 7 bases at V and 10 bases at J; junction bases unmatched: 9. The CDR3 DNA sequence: TGCAGCGAATTAGCGGGAGGGCCTGGGGAGCAGTTCTTC. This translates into CSELAGGPGEQFF.

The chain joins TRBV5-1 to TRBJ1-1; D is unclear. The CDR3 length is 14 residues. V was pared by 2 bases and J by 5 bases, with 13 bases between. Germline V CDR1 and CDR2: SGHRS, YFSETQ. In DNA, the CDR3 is TGCGCCAGCAGCTTTTTCGGGGAGCGTACTGAAGCTTTCTTT. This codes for CASSFFGERTEAFF. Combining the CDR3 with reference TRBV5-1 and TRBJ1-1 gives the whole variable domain KAGVTQTPRYLIKTRGQQVTLSCSPISGHRSVSWYQQTPGQGLQFLFEYFSETQRNKGNFPGRFSGRQFSNSRSEMNVSTLELGDSALYLCASSFFGERTEAFFGQGTRLTVV.

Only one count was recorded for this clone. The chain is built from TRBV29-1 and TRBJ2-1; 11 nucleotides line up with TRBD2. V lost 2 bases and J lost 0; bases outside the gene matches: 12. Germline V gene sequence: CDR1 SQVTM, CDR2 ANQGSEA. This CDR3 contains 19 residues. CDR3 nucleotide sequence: TGCAGCGTTGAACGTACTAGCGGGGGCGTATTTAGCTCCTACAATGAGCAGTTCTTC. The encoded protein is CSVERTSGGVFSSYNEQFF.

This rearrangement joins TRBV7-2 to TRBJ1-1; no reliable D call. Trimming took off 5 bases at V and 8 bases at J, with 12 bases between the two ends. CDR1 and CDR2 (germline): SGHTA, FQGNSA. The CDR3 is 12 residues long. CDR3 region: CASSISTREAFF. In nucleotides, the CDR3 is TGTGCCAGCAGCATATCAACCAGGGAAGCTTTCTTT.

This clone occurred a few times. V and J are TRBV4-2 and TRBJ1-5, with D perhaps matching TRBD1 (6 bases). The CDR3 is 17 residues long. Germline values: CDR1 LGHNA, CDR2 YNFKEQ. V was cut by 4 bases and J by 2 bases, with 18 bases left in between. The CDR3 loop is CASSPGGQGMGNQPQHF. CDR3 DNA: TGTGCCAGCAGCCCGGGAGGGCAGGGGATGGGCAATCAGCCCCAGCATTTT.

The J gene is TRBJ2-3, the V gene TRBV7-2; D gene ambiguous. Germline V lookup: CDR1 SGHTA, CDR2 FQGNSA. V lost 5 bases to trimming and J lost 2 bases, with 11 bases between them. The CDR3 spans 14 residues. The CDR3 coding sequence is TGTGCCAGCAGCCCCTTCGTCCTCACAGATACGCAGTATTTT. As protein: CASSPFVLTDTQYF.

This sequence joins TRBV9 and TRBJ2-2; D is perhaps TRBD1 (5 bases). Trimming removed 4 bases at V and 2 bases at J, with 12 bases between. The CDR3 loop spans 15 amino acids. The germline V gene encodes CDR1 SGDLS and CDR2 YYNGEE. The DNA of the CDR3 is TGTGCCAGCAGCCGGCAGGGATCAAACACCGGGGAGCTGTTTTTT. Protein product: CASSRQGSNTGELFF.